Reported below is one T cell receptor (beta chain). Reverse transcription of about 0.5 to 1 ug RNA used random hexamers. TCRdb re-called the immunoSEQ multiplex PCR reads with MiXCR, one entry per CDR3 protein. The data show about 430,000 distinct CDR3 sequences, approximately 85% seen once. The sample is drawn from a study of CD8 T cells in Susac syndrome. Germline-derived CDR1 and CDR2 are DFQATT and SNEGSKA (reference sequence). V dropped 0 bases and J dropped 0 bases, with 20 bases sitting between them. This CDR3 has 18 residues. The source material was CD8+ T cells from PBMCs. The V gene is TRBV20-1, the J gene TRBJ1-1; D might be TRBD1 (6 bases). This receptor was obtained from a human donor with multiple sclerosis. The CDR3: CSARDPGEGVRMNTEAFF. The CDR3, as DNA: TGCAGTGCTAGAGATCCGGGTGAGGGGGTCAGGATGAACACTGAAGCTTTCTTT.